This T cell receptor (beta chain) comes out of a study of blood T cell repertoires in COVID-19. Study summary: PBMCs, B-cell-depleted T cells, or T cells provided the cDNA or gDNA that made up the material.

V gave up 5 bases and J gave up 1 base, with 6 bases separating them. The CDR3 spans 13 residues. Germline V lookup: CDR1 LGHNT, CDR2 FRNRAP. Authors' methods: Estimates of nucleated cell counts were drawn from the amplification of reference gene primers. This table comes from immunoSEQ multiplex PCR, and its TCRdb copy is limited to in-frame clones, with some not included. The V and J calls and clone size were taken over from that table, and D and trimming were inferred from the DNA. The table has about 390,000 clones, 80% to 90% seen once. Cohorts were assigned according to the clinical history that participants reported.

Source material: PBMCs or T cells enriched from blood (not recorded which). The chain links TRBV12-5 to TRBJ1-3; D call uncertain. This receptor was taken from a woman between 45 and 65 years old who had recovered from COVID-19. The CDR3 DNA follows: TGTGCTAGTGGTGTGACTTCTGGAAACACCATATATTTT. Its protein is CASGVTSGNTIYF.